This passage covers 3 T cell receptor beta chains from one sample sequenced in a study of post-analysis software for immune sequencing data. Unique molecular identifiers were carried by the TCR beta cDNA libraries. From the PCR reads, TCRdb called clonotypes with MiXCR, one entry per CDR3 protein. This table holds around 710,000 distinct CDR3 sequences, roughly 46% found once. These receptors have no known antigen. General study findings and limits: Among five TRBV segments more frequent in patients than controls were TRBV5-6, TRBV5-1 and TRBV20-1.

Material: blood. The receptors derive from a girl under 18 with multiple sclerosis.

This clonotype appeared once. The rearrangement uses TRBV10-3 and TRBJ1-2, with D possibly TRBD1 on 5 matching bases. Between the trimmed V and J ends, which lost 4 bases and 7 bases, there was a span of 13 bases. Germline V lookup: CDR1 ENHRY, CDR2 SYGVKD. CDR3 length equals 13 residues. CDR3 in DNA: TGTGCCATCAGTGCGAGCCCCGGGGGTGGCTACACCTTC. It specifies CAISASPGGGYTF.

The J gene is TRBJ1-6, the V gene TRBV28, with 8 bases lining up with TRBD1. V lost 8 bases and J lost 9; bases outside the gene matches: 6. CDR3 length: 13 residues. Germline lookup yields CDR1 MDHEN and CDR2 SYDVKM. The CDR3 nucleotides read TGTGCCAGCCTGACAGGGGACGGTTCACCCCTCCACTTT. Translation gives CASLTGDGSPLHF.

The rearrangement links TRBV5-1 to TRBJ2-7, with 7 bases matching TRBD2. This CDR3 spans 18 amino acids. The germline V gene encodes CDR1 SGHRS and CDR2 YFSETQ. With V trimmed by 8 bases and J by 1 base, 21 bases remained unmatched. The CDR3 DNA follows: TGCGCCAGTTCTCCCGAGGGAGGGGTGTCCCTATCTTCCTACGAGCAGTACTTC. It encodes CASSPEGGVSLSSYEQYF.